A selection of T cell receptor beta chains follows, all from one sample in a study of blood T cell repertoires in COVID-19. Data came from immunoSEQ multiplex PCR; TCRdb stores just in-frame clones and leaves some out. The sample has about 290,000 clones, roughly nine tenths seen once. The sample taken for sequencing was peripheral blood. The receptor source for this set is a woman aged 30 to 39 with COVID-19, enrolled during active disease. Both conserved end residues are part of each CDR3. The order of the fields is D gene, clone size, V gene, J gene, CDR3 protein, CDR3 DNA. A D gene is named only where the DNA matches it firmly. Only part of the rows carry a size: once, few, many, or a class if the clone is expanded.

>TRBD2|.|TRBV15|TRBJ2-3
CATSRGLGAGDTQYF
TGTGCCACCAGCAGGGGACTAGGGGCGGGAGATACGCAGTATTTT
>.|once|TRBV11-2|TRBJ1-1
CASSLWLNSENTEAFF
TGTGCCAGCAGCTTATGGTTAAACTCCGAGAACACTGAAGCTTTCTTT
>TRBD2|once|TRBV6-4|TRBJ2-3
CASSVGTRDTQYF
TGTGCCAGCAGTGTGGGGACTAGGGATACGCAGTATTTT
>.|.|TRBV7-9|TRBJ2-1
CASSPKGGGNLNEQFF
TGTGCCAGCAGCCCCAAGGGAGGGGGGAATCTCAATGAGCAGTTCTTC
>TRBD1|few|TRBV5-1|TRBJ2-6
CASSAEMGQGSSGANVLTF
TGCGCCAGCAGCGCCGAGATGGGACAGGGATCCTCTGGGGCCAACGTCCTGACTTTC
>.|few|TRBV7-2|TRBJ2-3
CASSRGGGTDTQYF
TGTGCCAGCAGTAGGGGCGGTGGGACAGATACGCAGTATTTT
>.|.|TRBV5-1|TRBJ2-5
CASSLADYLGETQYF
TGCGCCAGCAGCTTGGCGGATTATCTCGGGGAGACCCAGTACTTC
>TRBD1|.|TRBV4-1|TRBJ1-6
CASSQGPGQYNSPLHF
TGCGCCAGCAGCCAAGGGCCGGGACAGTATAATTCACCCCTCCACTTT
>TRBD1|.|TRBV18|TRBJ1-6
CASSPGTGNYNSPLHF
TGTGCCAGCTCACCCGGGACAGGGAACTATAATTCACCCCTCCACTTT
>.|few|TRBV5-4|TRBJ2-7
CASSLEGTLVAYEQYF
TGTGCCAGCAGCTTGGAAGGGACACTTGTTGCCTACGAGCAGTACTTC
>.|once|TRBV19|TRBJ1-2
CASRSVSWSGYGYTF
TGTGCCAGCCGGTCCGTTAGTTGGTCGGGTTATGGCTACACCTTC
>.|.|TRBV6-5|TRBJ2-7
CASSYPTGSSYEQYF
TGTGCCAGCAGTTACCCGACAGGTAGCTCCTACGAGCAGTACTTC
>.|.|TRBV10-3|TRBJ1-5
CAISESAGIGNQPQHF
TGTGCCATCAGTGAGTCGGCGGGGATCGGCAATCAGCCCCAGCATTTT
>.|once|TRBV11-2|TRBJ1-1
CASALRVGYTEAFF
TGTGCCAGCGCCCTGAGGGTCGGGTACACTGAAGCTTTCTTT
>.|few|TRBV28|TRBJ2-1
CASSSAGFNEQFF
TGTGCCAGCAGCTCAGCAGGGTTTAATGAGCAGTTCTTC
>.|few|TRBV25-1|TRBJ1-1
CASSGWGRGYTEAFF
TGTGCCAGCAGTGGTTGGGGGCGAGGATACACTGAAGCTTTCTTT
>TRBD1|.|TRBV5-4|TRBJ2-2
CASSQGDSTGELFF
TGTGCCAGCAGCCAGGGGGACAGCACCGGGGAGCTGTTTTTT
>.|.|TRBV14|TRBJ2-5
CASSQASKETQYF
TGTGCCAGCAGCCAAGCCAGTAAAGAGACCCAGTACTTC
>TRBD2|.|TRBV5-4|TRBJ2-2
CASSTGIASGGAWNTGELFF
TGTGCCAGCAGCACGGGGATCGCTAGCGGGGGGGCCTGGAACACCGGGGAGCTGTTTTTT
>.|.|TRBV23-1|TRBJ2-7
CASSQSGREVAGVTMPDVLSAYF
TGCGCCAGCAGTCAATCCGGGCGGGAAGTGGCAGGAGTAACAATGCCTGATGTACTTTCAGCCTACTTC
>.|few|TRBV4-1|TRBJ1-1
CASSQGNRNTEAFF
TGCGCCAGCAGCCAAGGTAACAGAAACACTGAAGCTTTCTTT
>.|.|TRBV6-2/TRBV6-3|TRBJ1-1
CASSYGGSLNTEAFF
TGTGCCAGCAGTTACGGAGGCAGTTTGAACACTGAAGCTTTCTTT